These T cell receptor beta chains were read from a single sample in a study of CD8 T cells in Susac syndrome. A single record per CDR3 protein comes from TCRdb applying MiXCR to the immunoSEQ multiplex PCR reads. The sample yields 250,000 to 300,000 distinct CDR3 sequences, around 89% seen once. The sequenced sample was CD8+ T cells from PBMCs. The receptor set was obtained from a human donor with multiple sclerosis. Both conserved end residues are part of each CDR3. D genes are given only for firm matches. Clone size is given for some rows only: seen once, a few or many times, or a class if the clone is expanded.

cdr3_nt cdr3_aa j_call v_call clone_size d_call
TGTGCCAGCAGTGAGTCGTTAGGACCAACCTACGAGCAGTACTTC CASSESLGPTYEQYF TRBJ2-7 TRBV2 . .
TGCGCCAGCAGCCAAGAGGCGGCAGAAGGAGGCTACACCTTC CASSQEAAEGGYTF TRBJ1-2 TRBV4-3 . .
TGTGCCAGCAGCGTAGGGCCCCCGGGACTAGCGGTTACCGGGGAGCTGTTTTTT CASSVGPPGLAVTGELFF TRBJ2-2 TRBV9 . TRBD2
TGCGCCAGCAGCCAAGAAACTGGGACACACTACGAGCAGTACTTC CASSQETGTHYEQYF TRBJ2-7 TRBV4-3 . .
TGTGCCACCCAGGAGGGGTTGGGCGGCTACACCTTC CATQEGLGGYTF TRBJ1-2 TRBV19 . .
TGTGCCAGCAGCCCAGTAATGGGCGGGCTGTACTTC CASSPVMGGLYF TRBJ2-5 TRBV7-2 . .
TGCAGTGCTAGAGATCGGCAGTTGGCAGTCCTTTACCAAGAGACCCAGTACTTC CSARDRQLAVLYQETQYF TRBJ2-5 TRBV20-1 . .
TGTGCCAGCGGTCGACAGGGAGAGACCCAGTACTTC CASGRQGETQYF TRBJ2-5 TRBV6-5 . TRBD1
TGTGCCAGCAGTTTCCCCCACTCCGAGCAGTACTTC CASSFPHSEQYF TRBJ2-7 TRBV28 . .
TGTGCCAGCAGCCAACAGGGGGCTTTGCAGACTGAAGCTTTCTTT CASSQQGALQTEAFF TRBJ1-1 TRBV14 . TRBD1
TGTGCCAGCAGTTTGGGGCGGGGGGGCTACGAGCAGTACTTC CASSLGRGGYEQYF TRBJ2-7 TRBV27 few TRBD2
TGTGCCAGCAGTTTACAACGCACAGATACGCAGTATTTT CASSLQRTDTQYF TRBJ2-3 TRBV27 . .
TGCAGCGTTGAAGGGGCAATTTGGGGGCGCGACTACGAGCAGTACTTC CSVEGAIWGRDYEQYF TRBJ2-7 TRBV29-1 once .
TGTGCCAGCAGTTTCGGGATTACGGAGACCCAGTACTTC CASSFGITETQYF TRBJ2-5 TRBV27 . .
TGTGCCATCAGTGAGCCATCATCCTACGAGCAGTACTTC CAISEPSSYEQYF TRBJ2-7 TRBV10-3 once .
TGCAGCGTTGCGGCTGGGACAGGGGGCGTCGGGGAGCTGTTTTTT CSVAAGTGGVGELFF TRBJ2-2 TRBV29-1 . TRBD1
TGTGCCAGCAGCCCGAGCGGGGGGGCCGTCTATGAGCAGTTCTTC CASSPSGGAVYEQFF TRBJ2-1 TRBV6-1 . TRBD2